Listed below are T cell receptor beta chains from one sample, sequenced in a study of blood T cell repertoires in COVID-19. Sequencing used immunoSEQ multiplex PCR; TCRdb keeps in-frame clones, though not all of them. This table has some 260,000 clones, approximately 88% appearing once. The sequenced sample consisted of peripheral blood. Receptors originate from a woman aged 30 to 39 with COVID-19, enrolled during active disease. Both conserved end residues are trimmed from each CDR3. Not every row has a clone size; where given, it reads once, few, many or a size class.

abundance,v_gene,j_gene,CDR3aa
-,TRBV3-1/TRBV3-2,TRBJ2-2,ASSQYRDRTGELF
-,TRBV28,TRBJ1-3,ASSVRQGKSLASGNTIY
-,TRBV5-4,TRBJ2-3,ASSSNLAGGTDTQY
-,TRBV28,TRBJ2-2,ASSFERGNTGELF
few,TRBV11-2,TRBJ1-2,ASSEAPKGPVGGYT
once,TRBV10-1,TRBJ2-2,ASSESASGGELF
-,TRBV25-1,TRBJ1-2,ASSPGQAFNYGYT
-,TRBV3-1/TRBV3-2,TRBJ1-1,ASSQILGQGAFTEAF
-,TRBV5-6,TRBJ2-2,ASSLDQGAGELF
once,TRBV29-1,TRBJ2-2,SVEIQGTGELF
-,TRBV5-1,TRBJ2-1,ASSLASGGHSYNEQF
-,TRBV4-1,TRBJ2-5,ASSQDLAQETQY
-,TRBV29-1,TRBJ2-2,SVGGQGGGNTGELF